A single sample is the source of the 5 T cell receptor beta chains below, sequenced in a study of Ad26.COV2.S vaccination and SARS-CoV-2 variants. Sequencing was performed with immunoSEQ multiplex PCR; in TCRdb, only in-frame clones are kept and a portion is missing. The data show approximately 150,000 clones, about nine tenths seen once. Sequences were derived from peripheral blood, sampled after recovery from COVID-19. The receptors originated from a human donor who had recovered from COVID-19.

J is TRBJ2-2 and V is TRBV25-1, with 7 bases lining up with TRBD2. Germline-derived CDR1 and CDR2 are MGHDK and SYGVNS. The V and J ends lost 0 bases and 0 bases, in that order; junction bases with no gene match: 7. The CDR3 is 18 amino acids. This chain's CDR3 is CASSEYMASGANTGELFF. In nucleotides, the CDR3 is TGTGCCAGCAGTGAATATATGGCTAGCGGCGCGAACACCGGGGAGCTGTTTTTT.

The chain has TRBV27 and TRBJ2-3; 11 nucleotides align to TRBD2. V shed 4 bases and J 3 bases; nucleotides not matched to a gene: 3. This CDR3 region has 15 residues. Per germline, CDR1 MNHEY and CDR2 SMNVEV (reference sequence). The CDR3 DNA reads TGTGCCAGCAGTTCTCCTAGCGGGGGGACAGATACGCAGTATTTT. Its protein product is CASSSPSGGTDTQYF.

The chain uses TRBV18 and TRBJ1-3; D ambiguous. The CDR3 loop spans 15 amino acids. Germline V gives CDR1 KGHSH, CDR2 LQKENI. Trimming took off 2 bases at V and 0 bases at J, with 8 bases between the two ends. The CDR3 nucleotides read TGTGCCAGCTCACCAGACGGCGACTCTGGAAACACCATATATTTT. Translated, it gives CASSPDGDSGNTIYF. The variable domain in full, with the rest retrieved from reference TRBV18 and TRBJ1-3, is NAGVMQNPRHLVRRRGQEARLRCSPMKGHSHVYWYRQLPEEGLKFMVYLQKENIIDESGMPKERFSAEFPKEGPSILRIQQVVRGDSAAYFCASSPDGDSGNTIYFGEGSWLTVV.

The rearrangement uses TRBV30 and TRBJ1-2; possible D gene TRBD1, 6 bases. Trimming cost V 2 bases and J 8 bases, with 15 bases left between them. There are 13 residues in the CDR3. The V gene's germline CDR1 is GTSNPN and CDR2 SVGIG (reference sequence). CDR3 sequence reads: CAWSRARGMGYTF. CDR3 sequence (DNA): TGTGCCTGGAGTAGGGCCAGGGGAATGGGCTACACCTTC.

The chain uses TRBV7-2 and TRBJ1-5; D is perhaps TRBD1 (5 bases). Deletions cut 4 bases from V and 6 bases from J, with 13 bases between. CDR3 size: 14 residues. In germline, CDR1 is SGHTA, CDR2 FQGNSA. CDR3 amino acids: CASSSSGRFQPQHF. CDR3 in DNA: TGTGCCAGCAGCTCTTCGGGGCGCTTTCAGCCCCAGCATTTT.